Below, 31 T cell receptor beta chains from the same sample are listed, as sequenced in a study of graft-versus-host responses after intestinal transplantation. The assay was immunoSEQ multiplex PCR, and TCRdb's table has in-frame clones only and misses some. Among tens of thousands of clones, roughly nine tenths were seen once, and the ten largest hold about 2.7%. These receptors' targets are unknown. The input for sequencing was unstimulated CD8+ T cells sorted from spleen or lymph node cells, taken before intestinal transplant. Receptor source: a human donor who received an intestinal transplant.

The chain uses TRBV19 and TRBJ1-2, with 8 bases matching TRBD1. The CDR3 sequence is 15 residues long. CDR1 LNHDA and CDR2 SQIVND come from the germline V gene (reference sequence). V shed 5 bases, J shed 4 bases, and the junction held 9 bases outside the gene matches. The CDR3 coding sequence is TGTGCCAGTAGTCCAGGACAGGGAGAGACCTATGGCTACACCTTC. Protein product: CASSPGQGETYGYTF. Full variable domain (outside the CDR3, taken from reference TRBV19 and TRBJ1-2): DGGITQSPKYLFRKEGQNVTLSCEQNLNHDAMYWYRQDPGQGLRLIYYSQIVNDFQKGDIAEGYSVSREKKESFPLTVTSAQKNPTAFYLCASSPGQGETYGYTFGSGTRLTVV.

V and J are TRBV27 and TRBJ1-1; 12 bases match TRBD1. The CDR3 length is 16 residues. Germline V gene sequence: CDR1 MNHEY, CDR2 SMNVEV (reference sequence). V lost 6 bases, J lost 1 base, and 6 bases stayed unmatched. This chain's CDR3 is CASRGGQGAQNTEAFF. The CDR3 DNA reads as TGTGCCAGCAGAGGGGGACAGGGGGCTCAGAACACTGAAGCTTTCTTT.

The chain links TRBV4-1 to TRBJ1-4; possibly TRBD1 for D (6 bases). The CDR3 runs to 15 residues. Germline V gene sequence: CDR1 MGHRA, CDR2 YSYEKL. Trimming stripped 5 bases from V and 7 bases from J, with 17 bases between. CDR3 nucleotides: TGCGCCAGCAGCGTTATCCCGGGACAAGGTGAAAAACTGTTTTTT. Its translation: CASSVIPGQGEKLFF.

The chain links TRBV27 to TRBJ2-3; 9 bases align to TRBD2. The germline V gene encodes CDR1 MNHEY and CDR2 SMNVEV (reference sequence). The CDR3 has 15 residues. Germline trimming cut 4 bases from V and 2 bases from J; bases unmatched to any gene: 4. The CDR3 region is CASSSLAGATDTQYF. CDR3 bases: TGTGCCAGCAGTTCATTAGCGGGAGCCACAGATACGCAGTATTTT.

The rearrangement uses TRBV5-1 and TRBJ2-6; TRBD1 matches at 7 bases. J lost 0 bases, V lost 3 bases, and 6 bases had no gene match. The CDR3 has 17 residues. Germline CDR1 SGHRS, CDR2 YFSETQ. The chain's CDR3 is CASSSDRYLSGANVLTF. The DNA of the CDR3 is TGCGCCAGCAGCTCGGACAGGTACCTCTCTGGGGCCAACGTCCTGACTTTC.

The chain couples TRBV27 to TRBJ1-5; D is unclear. Germline V CDR1 and CDR2: MNHEY, SMNVEV (reference sequence). This CDR3 spans 16 amino acids. Trimming cost V 0 bases and J 0 bases, with 9 bases left between them. In nucleotides, the CDR3 is TGTGCCAGCAGTTTATCCCACGGGGATAGCAATCAGCCCCAGCATTTT. The encoded protein is CASSLSHGDSNQPQHF.

As to this clone: Other DNA sequences in the same sample also yield this CDR3. The chain employs TRBV29-1 and TRBJ1-2; D not resolved. Trimming removed 4 bases at V and 0 bases at J, with 9 bases between. The CDR3 extends over 13 amino acids. Germline CDR1 SQVTM, CDR2 ANQGSEA. The CDR3 bases are TGCAGCGTTGTTACGGAGACTAACTATGGCTACACCTTC. Translation gives CSVVTETNYGYTF.

V usage is TRBV9 and J usage is TRBJ1-1; 7 positions match TRBD1. V was pared by 3 bases and J by 4 bases, with 0 bases of the junction left unmatched. CDR3 length: 12 amino acids. CDR1 and CDR2 from the germline V gene are SGDLS and YYNGEE. This CDR3 is CASSAGGTEAFF. CDR3 sequence (DNA): TGTGCCAGCAGCGCAGGGGGCACTGAAGCTTTCTTT.

The chain links TRBV15 to TRBJ2-7; D is unresolved. V was shortened by 0 bases and J by 1 base, with 10 bases between the two germline ends. This CDR3 comprises 15 residues. Per the germline V gene, CDR1 is LNHNV and CDR2 is YYDKDF (reference sequence). Written as DNA, the CDR3 is TGTGCCACCAGCAGAGATCGAAGCCCTTCCTACGAGCAGTACTTC. This sequence encodes CATSRDRSPSYEQYF.

The gene calls are TRBV5-6 and TRBJ1-6; D unresolved. Germline values: CDR1 SGHDT, CDR2 YYEEEE. The CDR3 is 13 amino acids. V lost 2 bases to trimming and J lost 7 bases, with 7 bases between them. The chain's CDR3 is CASSFRENSPLHF. The CDR3 DNA is TGTGCCAGCAGCTTCCGGGAGAATTCACCCCTCCACTTT.

This chain uses TRBV28 with TRBJ2-3; 9 bases agree with TRBD2. Germline trimming cut 2 bases from V and 2 bases from J; bases unmatched to any gene: 5. CDR1 is MDHEN, CDR2 SYDVKM, per germline. CDR3 size: 16 residues. CDR3 region: CASSLRLAEITDTQYF. In DNA form, the CDR3 reads TGTGCCAGCAGTTTACGACTAGCGGAAATCACAGATACGCAGTATTTT.

In its sample, this clone was seen once. This rearrangement joins TRBV30 to TRBJ1-6; D gene unclear. There are 14 residues in the CDR3. Between the trimmed V and J ends, which lost 0 bases and 2 bases, there was a span of 5 bases. Germline lookup yields CDR1 GTSNPN and CDR2 SVGIG (reference sequence). The DNA of the CDR3 is TGTGCCTGGAGTGTGGAGACCTATAATTCACCCCTCCACTTT. Residues: CAWSVETYNSPLHF.

The V and J genes are TRBV27 and TRBJ1-1; TRBD1 matches at 10 bases. The length of the CDR3 is 16 residues. The germline gives CDR1 MNHEY, CDR2 SMNVEV (reference sequence). The V and J ends lost 3 bases and 5 bases, in that order; junction bases with no gene match: 9. CDR3 bases: TGTGCCAGCAGTTTTCTCCAGGACAGGGGGTGGACTGAAGCTTTCTTT. It codes for CASSFLQDRGWTEAFF.

V and J are TRBV6-5 and TRBJ1-2; D is ambiguous. The CDR3 is made up of 14 amino acids. Trimming pared 0 bases from V and 4 bases from J, leaving 9 bases between. Germline V gene lookup returns CDR1 MNHEY and CDR2 SVGAGI. The CDR3: CASSYSREAYGYTF. The CDR3 DNA sequence: TGTGCCAGCAGTTACTCCCGGGAGGCCTATGGCTACACCTTC.

This chain uses TRBV13 with TRBJ2-7, with D perhaps matching TRBD1 (6 bases). CDR1 PRHDT and CDR2 FYEKMQ come from the germline V gene (reference sequence). Deletions cut 7 bases from V and 2 bases from J, with 15 bases between. The CDR3 extends over 14 amino acids. CDR3 amino acids: CASTRGGIPYEQYF. CDR3 DNA sequence: TGTGCCAGCACCCGAGGGGGAATCCCCTACGAGCAGTACTTC.

This clone appeared a few times. The rearrangement links TRBV28 to TRBJ1-1, with no clear D. Trimming shortened V by 3 bases and J by 5 bases, and 7 bases separated the two germline ends. CDR3 length: 12 residues. The germline V gene has CDR1 MDHEN and CDR2 SYDVKM. CDR3 loop: CASSFRVTEAFF. For the CDR3, the DNA is TGTGCCAGCAGTTTCCGTGTGACTGAAGCTTTCTTT.

About this clone itself: One junction end does not reproduce the germline sequence, and a read error may be involved. The chain recombines TRBV15 with TRBJ2-7, with 11 bases fitting TRBD2. The CDR3 is made up of 16 amino acids. Germline CDR1 LNHNV, CDR2 YYDKDF (reference sequence). This chain's CDR3 is CATSRSRAGTSGASHF. The CDR3 nucleotides read TGTGCCACCAGCAGGTCAAGGGCCGGGACTAGCGGTGCCTCGCACTTC.

The chain carries TRBV27 and TRBJ1-1; a weak D match, TRBD1 (6 bases). The CDR3 extends over 11 amino acids. Per germline, CDR1 MNHEY and CDR2 SMNVEV (reference sequence). Trimming removed 7 bases from V and 8 bases from J, with 11 bases in between. CDR3: CASTQGTEAFF. The CDR3 coding sequence is TGTGCCAGCACTCAGGGGACCGAAGCTTTCTTT.

About this clone itself: The same CDR3 is also encoded by other DNA sequences in this sample. This chain joins TRBV6-5 and TRBJ2-7; 9 positions match TRBD1. Germline loops: CDR1 MNHEY, CDR2 SVGAGI. The CDR3 runs 13 residues. The junction had 1 base not matched to a gene; V was cut back by 4 bases and J by 3 bases. The CDR3 bases are TGTGCCAGCAGTTTGGGACAGGGCTACGAGCAGTACTTC. This encodes CASSLGQGYEQYF.

The chain uses TRBV5-8 and TRBJ1-5; no reliable D call. Trimming removed 1 base from V and 2 bases from J, with 7 bases in between. In germline, CDR1 is SGHTS, CDR2 YDEGEE. This CDR3 contains 14 residues. The DNA of the CDR3 is TGTGCCAGCAGCTTGTTCAGTGGCAATCAGCCCCAGCATTTT. Amino acid sequence: CASSLFSGNQPQHF.

The gene calls are TRBV11-2 and TRBJ1-2; D ambiguous. V was cut by 1 base and J by 1 base, with 13 bases left in between. Per germline, CDR1 SGHAT and CDR2 FQNNGV. CDR3 length equals 16 residues. CDR3 residues: CASSLASRHINYGYTF. The DNA of the CDR3 is TGTGCCAGCAGCTTAGCATCCCGACATATTAACTATGGCTACACCTTC.

In nucleotides, the CDR3 is TGTGCCAGCAGCTTCACTCGTTCAGGGGGGCTACGGGGCTACACCTTC. Translated: CASSFTRSGGLRGYTF. The V and J genes are TRBV5-6 and TRBJ1-2; 7 bases agree with TRBD1. Germline CDR1 and CDR2: SGHDT and YYEEEE. V shed 2 bases, J shed 8 bases, and the junction held 15 bases outside the gene matches. The CDR3 has 16 residues. The full variable domain, its missing parts supplied by reference TRBV5-6 and TRBJ1-2, is DAGVTQSPTHLIKTRGQQVTLRCSPKSGHDTVSWYQQALGQGPQFIFQYYEEEERQRGNFPDRFSGHQFPNYSSELNVNALLLGDSALYLCASSFTRSGGLRGYTFGSGTRLTVV.

The J gene is TRBJ2-7, the V gene TRBV6-1; D unresolved. This CDR3 comprises 13 residues. Germline-derived CDR1 and CDR2 are MNHNS and SASEGT. V lost 3 bases and J lost 3, with 9 bases in between. The CDR3, as DNA: TGTGCCAGCAGTGAGTTCTCGAGCTACGAGCAGTACTTC. Its translation is CASSEFSSYEQYF.

The chain employs TRBV28 and TRBJ2-5; the match to TRBD1 covers 7 bases. The germline gives CDR1 MDHEN, CDR2 SYDVKM. This CDR3 contains 14 residues. V lost 2 bases to trimming and J lost 4 bases; unmatched junction nucleotides: 4. This chain's CDR3 is CASSLNRGRETQYF. DNA for the CDR3: TGTGCCAGCAGTTTAAACAGGGGAAGAGAGACCCAGTACTTC.

CDR3 sequence reads: CASSRGIRAKNIQYF. The CDR3, as DNA: TGTGCCAGCAGCCGCGGGATAAGAGCCAAAAACATTCAGTACTTC. This chain uses TRBV7-9 with TRBJ2-4; the D gene is possibly TRBD2 (6 bases). Per the germline V gene, CDR1 is SEHNR and CDR2 is FQNEAQ (reference sequence). V was trimmed by 5 bases and J by 0 bases, leaving 11 bases between them. This CDR3 comprises 15 residues.

Written as DNA, the CDR3 is TGTGCCAGCATAGAGGAGGGGATGGCCACCGGGGAGCTGTTTTTT. It codes for CASIEEGMATGELFF. The J gene is TRBJ2-2, the V gene TRBV6-1; D is possibly TRBD2 (6 bases). The CDR3 is made up of 15 amino acids. Germline CDR1 and CDR2: MNHNS and SASEGT. Trimming left V 7 bases short and J 4 bases short, with 16 bases between.

J is TRBJ2-7 and V is TRBV5-1, with 7 bases that match TRBD1. From germline, CDR1 is SGHRS and CDR2 YFSETQ. The CDR3 loop spans 14 amino acids. The V and J ends lost 3 bases and 5 bases, in that order; junction bases with no gene match: 8. The CDR3: CASSSGTTGDEQYF. CDR3 DNA sequence: TGCGCCAGCAGCTCGGGCACCACAGGGGACGAGCAGTACTTC.

This chain connects TRBV15 to TRBJ2-7; D may be TRBD2 (6 bases). The V gene's germline CDR1 is LNHNV and CDR2 YYDKDF (reference sequence). V was pared by 1 base and J by 0 bases, with 10 bases between. The CDR3 is 15 amino acids. The CDR3 DNA reads TGTGCCACCAGCAGAGGAAGGACTACCTCCTACGAGCAGTACTTC. Protein product: CATSRGRTTSYEQYF.

The genes are TRBV28 and TRBJ2-5; 10 bases map to TRBD2. This CDR3 is 14 amino acids long. The V gene's germline CDR1 is MDHEN and CDR2 SYDVKM. V lost 2 bases, J lost 4 bases, and 1 base stayed unmatched. The CDR3 loop reads CASSLVAGGETQYF. The CDR3 DNA sequence: TGTGCCAGCAGTTTAGTAGCGGGAGGAGAGACCCAGTACTTC.

The CDR3, as DNA: TGTGCCAGTTCAGCGGGAGTTACGCAGTATTTT. Translation gives CASSAGVTQYF. V usage is TRBV28 and J usage is TRBJ2-3; TRBD2 matches at 8 bases. V was pared by 9 bases and J by 8 bases, with 4 bases of the junction left unmatched. This CDR3 spans 11 amino acids. In germline, CDR1 is MDHEN, CDR2 SYDVKM.

As DNA, the CDR3 is TGTGCCAGCAGACCCGGGACAGCTCAATACGAGCAGTACTTC. The encoded protein is CASRPGTAQYEQYF. The chain joins TRBV21-1 to TRBJ2-7; TRBD1 is the table's D call, not checked against the DNA. TRBV21-1 is designated a pseudogene. The CDR3 totals 14 residues.